This entry describes one T cell receptor (beta chain). This clone was recorded once. Its antigen is still unknown. Base qualities are missing; no much larger clone stands one base away. The data derive from a study of T cell responses to AZD1222 COVID-19 vaccine (dated by TCRdb to about 2021). Concerning the study at large: Because spike-specific TCR depth and breadth did not differ between the two schedules, AZD1222 recipients who got a second dose at roughly 4 weeks were pooled with those who got a second dose at roughly 12 weeks. A total of 233 trial participants underwent TCR sequencing, of whom 207 had received two doses of AZD1222 and around 25 had received two doses of the MenACWY control vaccine. Enrollment into the trials was organized by age into subgroups of 18-55, 56-69 and 70-plus years, and those subgroups contained roughly 150, 30 and 60 TCR-sequenced participants, respectively. Results the study describes overall, beyond this receptor: Nearly half of unique spike-specific TCRs reportedly recognized epitopes outside regions mutated in the B.1.351 and B.1.1.7 variants. After two AZD1222 doses, both the breadth and the depth of spike-specific TCRs were significantly higher than at day 0 and than in MenACWY recipients. Because no day 14 peak-response samples were available, the repertoires could be characterized only after the peak T cell response. Vaccine-associated CD4 TCRs spanned the whole spike protein, with dominant responses in regions 160-218 and 743-854. In the small 56-69-year group, the increase in depth fell short of significance, most likely because of low power. Participants were mostly white British, with more females than males. The authors suggested clonal diversity may have been underestimated. Only a handful of AZD1222 recipients were SARS-CoV-2 seropositive at baseline, limiting conclusions about previously exposed vaccinees.

The CDR3 regions of human TCRbeta chains were subjected to immunosequencing. Turning to the authors' computational methods: TCRs in the repertoires were matched against a reference library of SARS-CoV-2-specific TCRs that had been generated with the MIRA antigen-specificity platform. Breadth was defined as the fraction of unique TCRs that were SARS-CoV-2-associated, and depth was defined as the fraction of total T cells that were SARS-CoV-2-associated. Using the MIRA data, every spike-specific TCR was mapped to the spike region that the TCR reacted to and assigned to either a CD4 or a CD8 class. Log10-transformed breadth and depth values were compared by one-way ANOVA with Sidak's multiple comparisons tests. TCRdb retrieved this table from immuneACCESS and kept in-frame rearrangements only. Not all clones are present; in checked studies, unresolved V genes account for under half, and no reason is known for the remainder. That table furnishes V, J and clone size, whereas the DNA furnished D and trimming. A total of about 97,000 clones appear in this sample, roughly 90% of them only once. The ten largest clones add up to 6.5% to 8% of the sample.

The time point tag for this specimen amounts to: baseline before first vaccination. Vaccinee samples were obtained from the UK trials COV001 and COV002, which included a single-blind randomized controlled phase 2/3 trial of AZD1222 (ChAdOx1 nCoV-19) in healthy adults. Trial participant PBMC samples were collected at day 0 and day 28 after the second dose for TCRbeta chain sequencing. Based on the germline V gene, the CDR1 and CDR2 sequences are SGDLS and YYNGEE. From the cysteine through the phenylalanine, the CDR3 covers 12 amino acids. The CDR3 DNA has 36 bases and is translated from base 1. V and J lose 4 bases and 1 base, and a span of 0 bases separates them.

Recombination joined TRBV9 with TRBJ1-6; confidence is insufficient to name the D gene. The sample in question was peripheral blood, obtained on day 0 of AZD1222 vaccination. The receptor's source is an adult in good health. The CDR3 protein is CASSSYNSPLHF. The DNA is TGTGCCAGCAGCTCCTATAATTCACCCCTCCACTTT.